These 9 T cell receptor beta chains came from one sample sequenced in a study of CD8 T cells in Susac syndrome. Random-hexamer reverse transcription was applied to about 0.5 to 1 ug RNA. TCRdb reprocessed the immunoSEQ multiplex PCR reads with MiXCR, giving one entry per CDR3 protein. Of just over 300,000 distinct CDR3 sequences in the sample, roughly nine tenths were seen once. Material for sequencing was CD4+ T cells from PBMCs. The origin of the receptors is a human donor with multiple sclerosis.

This chain connects TRBV30 to TRBJ2-7; perhaps D is TRBD1 or TRBD2 (5 bases each). This CDR3 has 15 residues. The germline V and J ends were trimmed by 6 bases and 1 base, with 19 bases remaining between them. Germline assignment: CDR1 GTSNPN and CDR2 SVGIG (reference sequence). The CDR3, as DNA: TGTGCCTGCCGCCCGAAGGACGGGACGTCCTACGAGCAGTACTTC. Its translation: CACRPKDGTSYEQYF.

The chain links TRBV5-6 to TRBJ1-2; maybe TRBD1 (5 bases). The CDR3 is 15 residues long. The germline V gene encodes CDR1 SGHDT and CDR2 YYEEEE. Trimming took off 4 bases at V and 4 bases at J, with 17 bases between the two ends. In DNA, the CDR3 is TGTGCCAGCAGCCCGGCAGGAGGGGTGGTCTATGGCTACACCTTC. It encodes CASSPAGGVVYGYTF.

CDR3 bases: TGTGCCAGCAGCTTGGAACGGTTTCGTAAAATGAACACTGAAGCTTTCTTT. Protein: CASSLERFRKMNTEAFF. This sequence joins TRBV7-8 and TRBJ1-1, with unresolved D. Trimming removed 3 bases from V and 0 bases from J, with 17 bases in between. The CDR3 length is 17 residues. Per germline, CDR1 SGHVS and CDR2 FQNEAQ.

V usage is TRBV25-1 and J usage is TRBJ2-3, with D unclear. In germline, CDR1 is MGHDK, CDR2 SYGVNS. V was trimmed by 0 bases and J by 1 base, leaving 8 bases between them. The CDR3 is made up of 15 amino acids. The CDR3 here is CASSEYLSGTDTQYF. The CDR3 DNA sequence: TGTGCCAGCAGTGAATATCTCAGCGGCACAGATACGCAGTATTTT.

J is TRBJ1-2 and V is TRBV7-9; maybe TRBD1 (6 bases). There are 15 residues in the CDR3. Trimming stripped 5 bases from V and 0 bases from J, with 13 bases between. Germline assignment: CDR1 SEHNR and CDR2 FQNEAQ (reference sequence). The CDR3: CASSPKDRTNYGYTF. CDR3 in DNA: TGTGCCAGCAGCCCAAAAGACAGGACTAACTATGGCTACACCTTC.

J is TRBJ2-7 and V is TRBV12-3 or TRBV12-4; 8 bases agree with TRBD2. V was pared by 7 bases and J by 6 bases, with 8 bases of the junction left unmatched. CDR3 length: 13 residues. CDR3 in DNA: TGTGCCAGCACGGAAGCGGGAGTCCTCGAGCAGTACTTC. Translated: CASTEAGVLEQYF.

This clonotype was detected only once. The CDR3 DNA follows: TGCGCCAGCAGTCTTGGGACGGCGGTCGAAATGAACACTGAAGCTTTCTTT. It codes for CASSLGTAVEMNTEAFF. The genes are TRBV23-1 and TRBJ1-1; perhaps TRBD1 as D (5 bases). TRBV23-1 is labeled an ORF, and its function is uncertain. The length of the CDR3 is 17 residues. Trimming removed 4 bases at V and 0 bases at J, with 18 bases between.

This chain joins TRBV11-2 and TRBJ2-2; D is unclear. V was clipped by 7 bases and J by 0 bases, with 18 bases between them. Germline CDR1 is SGHAT and CDR2 is FQNNGV. The CDR3 runs 17 residues. CDR3 bases: TGTGCCAGCAACCGTTTTTTGACCGTCGCGAACACCGGGGAGCTGTTTTTT. Protein sequence: CASNRFLTVANTGELFF.

The chain recombines TRBV12-5 with TRBJ2-1; 10 bases map to TRBD2. This CDR3 comprises 17 residues. The V gene's germline CDR1 is LGHNT and CDR2 FRNRAP. Trimming removed 5 bases from V and 4 bases from J; junction bases left unmatched: 11. This CDR3 reads CASGNSGRVTLYNEQFF. The CDR3, as DNA: TGTGCTAGTGGTAACAGCGGGAGGGTAACCCTTTACAATGAGCAGTTCTTC.